This record covers a single T cell receptor (beta chain). The data stem from a study of blood T cell repertoires in COVID-19. Original processing methods: Reference gene primer amplification in the assay estimated nucleated cell counts. Repertoires were generated with immunoSEQ multiplex PCR, while TCRdb's copy carries only in-frame clones and drops some. The DNA was the basis for D and trimming; V, J and clone size are from that table. The data contain approximately 32,000 clones, roughly 84% of them seen just once; the ten biggest clones take up 11% to 15%. Trimming took 3 bases from V and 5 from J; bases not matched to a gene: 7. Per germline, CDR1 SGHDT and CDR2 YYEEEE. The CDR3 consists of 14 residues.

This sequence was found in a man in his fifties or sixties with active COVID-19. Sequences were obtained from peripheral blood. The chain recombines TRBV5-6 with TRBJ1-1; the match to TRBD1 covers 7 bases. The CDR3 bases are TGTGCCAGCAGCTCGACAGGGAAGCGAACTGAAGCTTTCTTT. This sequence encodes CASSSTGKRTEAFF.